Sequencing of this TCR beta chain was carried out in a study of T cell responses to AZD1222 COVID-19 vaccine. Study details: Pooled samples include second doses given at about 4 or 12 weeks. General observations from the study: Among those given AZD1222, only five or six were seropositive at baseline. Donors skewed white British and female; clonal diversity was possibly underestimated.

Note on this clone: Antigen unknown.

Sequencing used immunoSEQ multiplex PCR; TCRdb keeps in-frame clones, though not all of them. The sample shows nearly 110,000 clones, around 89% of them seen only once. There are 13 residues in the CDR3. V lost 2 bases and J 8 bases, leaving 7 bases between the germline ends. Germline CDR1 reads MNHNS; CDR2 reads SASEGT. Sequences were derived from peripheral blood, sampled on day 0 of AZD1222 vaccination. The receptor's source is an adult in good health. The chain joins TRBV6-1 to TRBJ1-6; D gene ambiguous. This CDR3 is CASSEMGDSPLHF. In DNA, the CDR3 is TGTGCCAGCAGTGAAATGGGAGATTCACCCCTCCACTTT.